This T cell receptor beta chain was observed in a study of spatial heterogeneity in lung cancer. A single record per CDR3 protein comes from TCRdb applying MiXCR to the 5' RACE reads. The table has under 85,000 distinct CDR3 sequences, 8% seen once; the top ten hold under 8%. Sample time point: sample taken at primary tumor resection. This CDR3 comprises 14 residues. The V gene end was trimmed by 7 bases and the J gene end by 6 bases; junction bases not matched to a gene: 10. Germline CDR1 and CDR2: MNHNY and SVGAGI (reference sequence). This clonotype was counted at least ten times. The chain uses TRBV6-6 and TRBJ2-7, with TRBD1 matching over 9 bases. The specimen was PBMCs, collected at surgery. The clonotype comes from a male donor with early-stage non-small cell lung cancer. CDR3 sequence (DNA): TGTGCCAGCAATGATAGGACAGGGGAGAGCGAGCAGTACTTC. This sequence encodes CASNDRTGESEQYF.